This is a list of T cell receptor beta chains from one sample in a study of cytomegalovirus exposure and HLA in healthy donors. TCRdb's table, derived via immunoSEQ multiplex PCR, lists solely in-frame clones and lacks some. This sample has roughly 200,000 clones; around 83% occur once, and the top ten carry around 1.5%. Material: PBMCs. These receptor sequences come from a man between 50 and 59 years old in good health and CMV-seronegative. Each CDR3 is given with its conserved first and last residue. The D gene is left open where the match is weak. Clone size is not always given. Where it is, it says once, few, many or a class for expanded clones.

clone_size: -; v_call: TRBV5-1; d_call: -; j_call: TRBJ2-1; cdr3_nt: TGCGCCAGCCGCCGGTTGGACAGCACCTACAATGAGCAGTTCTTC; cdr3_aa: CASRRLDSTYNEQFF
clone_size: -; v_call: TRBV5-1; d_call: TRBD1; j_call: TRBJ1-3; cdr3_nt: TGCGCCAGCCGAGGACAGGGGTCCTTTCGAAACACCATATATTTT; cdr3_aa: CASRGQGSFRNTIYF
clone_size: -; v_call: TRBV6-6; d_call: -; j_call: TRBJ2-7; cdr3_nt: TGTGCCAGCAGCCTTCAGGACTCCTACGAGCAGTACTTC; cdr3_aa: CASSLQDSYEQYF
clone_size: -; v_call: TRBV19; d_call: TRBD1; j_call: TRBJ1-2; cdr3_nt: TGTGCCAGTAACCCCGGACAGGTTAACTATGGCTACACCTTC; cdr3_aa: CASNPGQVNYGYTF
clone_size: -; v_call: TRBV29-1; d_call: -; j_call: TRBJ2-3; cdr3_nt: TGCAGCGTGCGTCACAGGGATCCAGGTACGCAGTATTTT; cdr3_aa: CSVRHRDPGTQYF
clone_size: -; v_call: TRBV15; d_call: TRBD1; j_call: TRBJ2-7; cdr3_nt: TGTGCCACCAGCAGAGCCGGGACAGGGTTCGAGCAGTACTTC; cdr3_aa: CATSRAGTGFEQYF
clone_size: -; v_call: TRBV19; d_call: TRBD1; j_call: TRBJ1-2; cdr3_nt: TGTGCCAGTAGCACAGACAGGGGGCGCGGTGGCTACACCTTC; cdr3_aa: CASSTDRGRGGYTF
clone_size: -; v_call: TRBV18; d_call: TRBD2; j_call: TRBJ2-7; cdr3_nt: TGTGCCAGCTCACCGAGCGGGAGCTCCTACGAGCAGTACTTC; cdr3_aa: CASSPSGSSYEQYF
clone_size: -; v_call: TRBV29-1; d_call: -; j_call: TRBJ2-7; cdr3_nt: TGCAGCGTTGTGTTACGGTACTCCTACGAGCAGTACTTC; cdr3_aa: CSVVLRYSYEQYF
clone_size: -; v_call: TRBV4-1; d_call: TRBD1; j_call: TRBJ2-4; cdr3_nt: TGCGCCAGCAGCCAGGACAGGGGGCCTACTATAACCAAAAACATTCAGTACTTC; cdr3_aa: CASSQDRGPTITKNIQYF
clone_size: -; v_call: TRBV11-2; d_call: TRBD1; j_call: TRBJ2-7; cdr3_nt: TGTGCCAGCAGCCTGACCCGACAGGGCGGCTACGAGCAGTACTTC; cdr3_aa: CASSLTRQGGYEQYF
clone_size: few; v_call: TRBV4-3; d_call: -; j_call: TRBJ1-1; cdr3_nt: TGCGCCAGCAGCCAGAGTTTGTCGGGGGTGGGGAACACTGAAGCTTTCTTT; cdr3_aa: CASSQSLSGVGNTEAFF
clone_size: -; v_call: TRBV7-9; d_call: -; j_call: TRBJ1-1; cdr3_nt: TGTGCCAGCAGCTTAGGAGATTCTCTCACTGAAGCTTTCTTT; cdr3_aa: CASSLGDSLTEAFF
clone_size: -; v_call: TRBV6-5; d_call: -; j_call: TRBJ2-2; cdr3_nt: TGTGCCAGCAGTTCAGGGTCTAGTGGGGGCCGGGAGCTGTTTTTT; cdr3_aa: CASSSGSSGGRELFF
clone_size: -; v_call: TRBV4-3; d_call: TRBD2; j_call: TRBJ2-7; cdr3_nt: TGCGCCAGCAGCCAAGAAGAGGGAGGCGGGAGAGAGCAGTACTTC; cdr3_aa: CASSQEEGGGREQYF
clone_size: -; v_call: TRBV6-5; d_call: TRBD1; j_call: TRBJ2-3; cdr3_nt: TGTGCCAGCAGCCAGGACAGGGGAAGGGGGGATACGCAGTATTTT; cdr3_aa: CASSQDRGRGDTQYF
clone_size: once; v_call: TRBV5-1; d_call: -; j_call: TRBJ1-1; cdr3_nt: TGCGCCAGCAGCTTCACAGGGAAGGACACTGAAGCTTTCTTT; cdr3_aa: CASSFTGKDTEAFF
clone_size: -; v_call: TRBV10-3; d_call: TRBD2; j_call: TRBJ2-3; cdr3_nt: TGTGCCATCAGTGAGTCGACTAGCGGGGTCACAGATACGCAGTATTTT; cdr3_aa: CAISESTSGVTDTQYF
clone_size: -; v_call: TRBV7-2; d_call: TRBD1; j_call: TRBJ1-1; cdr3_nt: TGTGCCAGCAGCCCCGTAACGACAGGGCGGGTTCTAGCTTTCTTT; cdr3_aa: CASSPVTTGRVLAFF
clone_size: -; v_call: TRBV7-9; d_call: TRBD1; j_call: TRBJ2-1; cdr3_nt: TGTGCCAGCAGCTTAGTTGGGACAGGGACGCATGAGCAGTTCTTC; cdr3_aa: CASSLVGTGTHEQFF
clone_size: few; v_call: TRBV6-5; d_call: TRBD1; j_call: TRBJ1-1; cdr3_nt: TGTGCCAGCAGTTACGGGACAGGGGTGAACACTGAAGCTTTCTTT; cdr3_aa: CASSYGTGVNTEAFF
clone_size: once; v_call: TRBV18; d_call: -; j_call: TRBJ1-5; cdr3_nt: TGTGCCAGCTCACCCAACCTCGCTCCGACAGGAGTCAATCAGCCCCAGCATTTT; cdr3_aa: CASSPNLAPTGVNQPQHF
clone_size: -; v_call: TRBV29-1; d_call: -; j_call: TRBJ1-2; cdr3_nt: TGCAGCGTTGAACAACTCCCATTGAGCTATGGCTACACCTTC; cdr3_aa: CSVEQLPLSYGYTF
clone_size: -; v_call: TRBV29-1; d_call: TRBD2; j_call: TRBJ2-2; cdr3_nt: TGCAGCGTTGAAGTACGCGGGAGGGCCGTCACCGGGGAGCTGTTTTTT; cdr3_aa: CSVEVRGRAVTGELFF
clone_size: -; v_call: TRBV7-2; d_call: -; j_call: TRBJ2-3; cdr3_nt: TGTGCCAGCAGCCCTGGACAGACTCGCACAGATACGCAGTATTTT; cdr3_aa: CASSPGQTRTDTQYF
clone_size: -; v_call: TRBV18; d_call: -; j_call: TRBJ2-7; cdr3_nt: TGTGCCAGCTCAGAGGGCTTCTACGAGCAGTACTTC; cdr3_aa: CASSEGFYEQYF
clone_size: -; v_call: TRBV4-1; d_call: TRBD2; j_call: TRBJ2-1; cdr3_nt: TGCGCCAGCAGCACCCCGGGGGGGTCCTACAATGAGCAGTTCTTC; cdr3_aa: CASSTPGGSYNEQFF
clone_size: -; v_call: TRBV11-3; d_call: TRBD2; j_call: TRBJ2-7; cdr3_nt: TGTGCCAGCAGCGCGGGGGGCGGTCGCGGCGAGCAGTACTTC; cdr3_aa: CASSAGGGRGEQYF
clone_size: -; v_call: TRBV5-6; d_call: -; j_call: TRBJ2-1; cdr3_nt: TGTGCCAGCAGCCGAGCCGGGACGGGAGACAATGAGCAGTTCTTC; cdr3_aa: CASSRAGTGDNEQFF
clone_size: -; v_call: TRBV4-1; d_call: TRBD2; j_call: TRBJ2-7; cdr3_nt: TGCGCCAGCAGCCAAGGGGGAGGGGCGAGCACCTCCTACGAGCAGTACTTC; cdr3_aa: CASSQGGGASTSYEQYF
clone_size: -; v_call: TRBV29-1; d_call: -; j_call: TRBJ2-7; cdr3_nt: TGCAGCGTCAGGAAGGGTGCGGGGCTCTACGAGCAGTACTTC; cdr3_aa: CSVRKGAGLYEQYF
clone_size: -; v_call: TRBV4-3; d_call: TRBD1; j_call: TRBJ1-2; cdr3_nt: TGCGCCAGCAGCCATTCCCCCGGACAGGGAGGTGGCTACACCTTC; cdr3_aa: CASSHSPGQGGGYTF
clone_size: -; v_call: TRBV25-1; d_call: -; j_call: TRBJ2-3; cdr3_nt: TGTGCCAGCAGTAAGGGGACAGATACGCAGTATTTT; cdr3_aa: CASSKGTDTQYF
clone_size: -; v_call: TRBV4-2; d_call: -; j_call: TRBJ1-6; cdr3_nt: TGTGCCAGCAGCCACCGGGAAGCTAATTCACCCCTCCACTTT; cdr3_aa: CASSHREANSPLHF
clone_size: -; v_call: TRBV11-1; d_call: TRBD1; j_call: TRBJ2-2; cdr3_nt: TGTGCCAGCAGCTCCGGGACAGGGAACACCGGGGAGCTGTTTTTT; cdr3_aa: CASSSGTGNTGELFF
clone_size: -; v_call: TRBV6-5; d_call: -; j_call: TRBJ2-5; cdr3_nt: TGTGCCAGCAGTCCTGTTAGATCAGAGACCCAGTACTTC; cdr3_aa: CASSPVRSETQYF
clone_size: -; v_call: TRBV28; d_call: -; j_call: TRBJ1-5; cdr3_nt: TGTGCCAGCAGCCGTCGACAGGTTAATCAGCCCCAGCATTTT; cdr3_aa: CASSRRQVNQPQHF
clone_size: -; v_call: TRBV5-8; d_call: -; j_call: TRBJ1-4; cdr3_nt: TGTGCCAGCAGCCCGCGAGGGATAAATGAAAAACTGTTTTTT; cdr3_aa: CASSPRGINEKLFF
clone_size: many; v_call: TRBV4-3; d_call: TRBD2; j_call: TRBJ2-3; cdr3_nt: TGCGCCAGCAGCCAAGATCCTCCTAGCGGGAGGACAGATACGCAGTATTTT; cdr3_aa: CASSQDPPSGRTDTQYF
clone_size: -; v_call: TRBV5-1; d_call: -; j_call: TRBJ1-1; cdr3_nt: TGCGCCAGCTACTCGCGCGGGGGGCAGGGCACTGAAGCTTTCTTT; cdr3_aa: CASYSRGGQGTEAFF
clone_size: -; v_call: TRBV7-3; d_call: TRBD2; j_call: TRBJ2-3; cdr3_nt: TGTGCCAGCAGCTTACGGGGGGGGCCCCCTGTGAGCACAGATACGCAGTATTTT; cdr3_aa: CASSLRGGPPVSTDTQYF
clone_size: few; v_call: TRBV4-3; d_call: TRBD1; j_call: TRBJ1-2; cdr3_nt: TGCGCCAGCAGCCAAGAGTGGGGCAGGGGGAACGGCTACACCTTC; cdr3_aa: CASSQEWGRGNGYTF
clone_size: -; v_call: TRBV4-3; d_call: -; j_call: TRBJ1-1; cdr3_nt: TGCGCCAGCAGCCAAGAGGGAGGGGTGGACACTGAAGCTTTCTTT; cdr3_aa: CASSQEGGVDTEAFF
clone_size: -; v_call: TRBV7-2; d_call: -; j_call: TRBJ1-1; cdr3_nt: TGTGCCAGCAGCTCCCTAGGGGTTTACACTGAAGCTTTCTTT; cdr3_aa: CASSSLGVYTEAFF
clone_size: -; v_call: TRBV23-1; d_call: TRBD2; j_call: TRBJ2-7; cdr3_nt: TGCGCCAGCAGTCAAGCACCTAGCGGGAGGGCCTACGAGCAGTACTTC; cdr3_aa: CASSQAPSGRAYEQYF
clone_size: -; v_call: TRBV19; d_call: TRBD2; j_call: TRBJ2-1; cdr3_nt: TGTGCCAGTAGGAGACTAGCGTCTAGCTCCTACAATGAGCAGTTCTTC; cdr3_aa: CASRRLASSSYNEQFF
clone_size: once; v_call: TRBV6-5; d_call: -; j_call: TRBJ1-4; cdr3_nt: TGTGCCAGCAGGCCAGGGGCAGGGAAGGAAAAACTGTTTTTT; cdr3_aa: CASRPGAGKEKLFF
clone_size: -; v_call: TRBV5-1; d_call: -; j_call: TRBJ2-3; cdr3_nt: TGCGCCAGCAGCTTGGGTTCCGGGACTAGCACAGATACGCAGTATTTT; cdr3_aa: CASSLGSGTSTDTQYF
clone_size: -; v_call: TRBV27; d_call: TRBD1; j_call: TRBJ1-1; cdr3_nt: TGTGCCAGCAGCACCAGGGACAGGCGACGGGGCACTGAAGCTTTCTTT; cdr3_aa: CASSTRDRRRGTEAFF
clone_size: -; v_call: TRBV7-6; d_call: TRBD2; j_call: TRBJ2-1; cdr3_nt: TGTGCCAGCAGCTCACGACCCACATGGACTAGCGGGAGTGGCAATGAGCAGTTCTTC; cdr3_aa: CASSSRPTWTSGSGNEQFF
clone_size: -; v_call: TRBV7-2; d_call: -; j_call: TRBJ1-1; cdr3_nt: TGTGCCAGCAGCTCCTACACAGGAACGAACACTGAAGCTTTCTTT; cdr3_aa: CASSSYTGTNTEAFF
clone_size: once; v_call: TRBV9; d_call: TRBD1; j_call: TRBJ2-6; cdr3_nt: TGTGCCAGCAGCGGGGGGACAGGGCGGTCCGGGGCCAACGTCCTGACTTTC; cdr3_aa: CASSGGTGRSGANVLTF
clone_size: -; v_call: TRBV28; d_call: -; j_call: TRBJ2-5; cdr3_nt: TGTGCCAGCACAATGACAGGAGCCGGGCAAGAGACCCAGTACTTC; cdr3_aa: CASTMTGAGQETQYF
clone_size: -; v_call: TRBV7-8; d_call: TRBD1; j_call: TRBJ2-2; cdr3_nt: TGTGCCAGCAGCCCTAGGACAGGGGCTGCCGGGGAGCTGTTTTTT; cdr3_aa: CASSPRTGAAGELFF
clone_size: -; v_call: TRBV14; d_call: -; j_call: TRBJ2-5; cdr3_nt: TGTGCCAGCAGCCCCTCAGGCCAAGAGACCCAGTACTTC; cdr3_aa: CASSPSGQETQYF
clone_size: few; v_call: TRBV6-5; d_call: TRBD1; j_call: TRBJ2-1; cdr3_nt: TGTGCCAGCAGTTACCGGGACAGGGTCTACAATGAGCAGTTCTTC; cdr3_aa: CASSYRDRVYNEQFF
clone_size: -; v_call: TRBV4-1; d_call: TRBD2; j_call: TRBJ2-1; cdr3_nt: TGTGCCAGCAGCCAATGGACTAGCGGGGGGTACAATGAGCAGTTCTTC; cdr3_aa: CASSQWTSGGYNEQFF
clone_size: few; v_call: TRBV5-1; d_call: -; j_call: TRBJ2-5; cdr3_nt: TGCGCCAGCAGCTTGGTGGGGGGGCTGAAGAAAGAGACCCAGTACTTC; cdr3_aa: CASSLVGGLKKETQYF
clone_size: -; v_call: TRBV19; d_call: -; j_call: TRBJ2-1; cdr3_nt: TGTGCCAGTAGTATAGTCGAGAATGAGCAGTTCTTC; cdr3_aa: CASSIVENEQFF